This TCR beta chain derives from a study of immune reconstitution after stem cell transplant in scleroderma. MiXCR, run by TCRdb on the RT-PCR reads, gives a single entry per CDR3 protein. The sample includes 3,000 to 4,500 distinct CDR3 sequences, roughly 5.7% of them seen just once. J gave up 1 base and V 5 bases, and 3 bases lay outside the gene matches. The CDR3 covers 14 residues. The V gene's germline CDR1 is LNHDA and CDR2 SQIVND (reference sequence). The source of this sequence is a female donor with systemic sclerosis. This specimen was acquired before or after autologous hematopoietic stem cell transplantation (not recorded which). The V call is TRBV19, the J call TRBJ2-7; TRBD2 matches 9 bases. CDR3 residues: CASSLSGGSYEQYF. The CDR3 nucleotides are TGTGCCAGTAGTTTGAGCGGGGGGTCCTACGAGCAGTACTTC.